This T cell receptor (beta chain) was obtained from a study of T cell responses to AZD1222 COVID-19 vaccine (dated by TCRdb to the early 2020s). Background for the entire study: AZD1222 recipients whose second dose came at about 4 weeks and those whose second dose came at about 12 weeks were combined into one group, since spike-specific TCR depth and breadth did not differ between the two schedules. TCR sequencing covered fewer than 250 trial participants: some 210 given two doses of AZD1222 and about 26 given two doses of MenACWY control vaccine. Trial participants were enrolled by age into subgroups of 18-55, 56-69 and 70-plus years, and around 140, 26 and 57 TCR-sequenced participants, respectively, were included in these subgroups. Overall study results and their limits: Because no day 14 peak-response samples were available, repertoires were characterized only after the peak T cell response. Participants were mostly white British and included more females than males, and it was suggested by the authors that clonal diversity may have been underestimated. After two AZD1222 doses, spike-specific TCR breadth and depth were significantly higher than at day 0 and than in MenACWY recipients. Nearly half of unique spike-specific TCRs reportedly recognized epitopes outside regions mutated in the B.1.351 and B.1.1.7 variants. The whole spike protein was spanned by vaccine-associated CD4 TCRs, and dominant responses were seen in regions 160-218 and 743-854. The 56-69-year group was small, and its depth increase did not reach significance, likely because of low power. Conclusions about previously exposed vaccinees are limited, since just 6 or 7 AZD1222 recipients were seropositive for SARS-CoV-2 at baseline.

This clone occurred a few times. What antigen it recognizes has not been identified. No much larger clone exists at a distance of one base, and base qualities are not known. Spanning cysteine to phenylalanine, the CDR3 consists of 14 amino acids. Only CDR3 DNA remains: 42 bases, in frame from the first base. V was cut back by 0 bases and J by 3 bases, leaving a gap of 9 bases between them. CDR1 LGHNA and CDR2 YNFKEQ were looked up in the germline V gene. The intended sense of this specimen's time point label: baseline before first vaccination. Samples from vaccinated people were obtained from the UK trials COV001 and COV002, which included a single-blind randomized controlled phase 2/3 trial of AZD1222 (ChAdOx1 nCoV-19) in healthy adults. Trial participant PBMC samples were collected at day 0 and day 28 after the second dose for TCRbeta chain sequencing. The CDR3 regions of human TCRbeta chains were analyzed by immunosequencing. In the paper's pipeline: Repertoire TCRs were checked for matches against a reference library of SARS-CoV-2-specific TCRs that had been generated using the MIRA antigen-specificity platform. Breadth meant the fraction of unique TCRs that were SARS-CoV-2-associated, whereas depth meant the fraction of total T cells that were SARS-CoV-2-associated. Using the MIRA data, each spike-specific TCR was assigned both to the spike region to which the TCR was reactive and to a CD4 or CD8 class. Log10-transformed breadth and depth values were compared by one-way ANOVA with Sidak's multiple comparisons tests. Held by TCRdb, this immuneACCESS table contains in-frame sequences only and omits some clones. Under half of the omission traces to an unresolved V gene where checked; the cause of the rest is unknown. V and J calls plus clone size are reproduced from that table; the DNA served to infer D and trimming. The sample profile shows 150,000 to 200,000 clones; 90% to 95% of them were found once. The ten largest clonotypes hold 0.7% to 0.9% of the sample.

The origin of this receptor is an adult in good health. The sequence joins TRBV4-2 to TRBJ2-7; the best D guess is TRBD2, with 5 bases matching. Here the sequenced sample was peripheral blood, taken on day 0 of AZD1222 vaccination. This receptor carries the CDR3 CASSQDHRDYEQYF. The nucleotides read TGTGCCAGCAGCCAAGATCATCGGGACTACGAGCAGTACTTC.